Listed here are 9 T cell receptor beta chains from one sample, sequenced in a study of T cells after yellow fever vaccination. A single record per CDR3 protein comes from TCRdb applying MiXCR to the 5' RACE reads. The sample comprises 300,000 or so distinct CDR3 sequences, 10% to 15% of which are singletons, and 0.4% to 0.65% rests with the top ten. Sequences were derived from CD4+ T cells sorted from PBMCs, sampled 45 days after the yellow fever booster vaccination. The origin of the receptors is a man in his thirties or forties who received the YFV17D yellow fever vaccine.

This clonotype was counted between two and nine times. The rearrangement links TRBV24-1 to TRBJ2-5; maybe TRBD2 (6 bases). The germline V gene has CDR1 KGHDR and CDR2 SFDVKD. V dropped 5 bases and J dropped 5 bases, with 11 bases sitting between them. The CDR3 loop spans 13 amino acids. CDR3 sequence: CATSAASGETQYF. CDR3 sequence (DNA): TGTGCCACCAGTGCGGCCAGCGGGGAGACCCAGTACTTC.

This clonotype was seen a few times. The CDR3 loop is CSVEDRKGYTGELFF. CDR3 nucleotide sequence: TGCAGCGTTGAAGATCGGAAGGGGTACACCGGGGAGCTGTTTTTT. The V and J genes are TRBV29-1 and TRBJ2-2; possible D gene TRBD1, 5 bases. The ends were cut back, 0 bases at V and 3 bases at J, with 11 bases in the middle. The CDR3 is made up of 15 amino acids. Germline CDR1 is SQVTM and CDR2 is ANQGSEA.

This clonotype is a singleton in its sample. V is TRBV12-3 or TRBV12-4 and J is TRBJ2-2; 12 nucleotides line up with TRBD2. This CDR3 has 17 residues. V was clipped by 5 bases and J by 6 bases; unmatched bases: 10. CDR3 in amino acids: CASSVGSSGRVAGELFF. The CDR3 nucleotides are TGTGCCAGCAGTGTAGGCTCTAGCGGGAGGGTCGCCGGGGAGCTGTTTTTT.

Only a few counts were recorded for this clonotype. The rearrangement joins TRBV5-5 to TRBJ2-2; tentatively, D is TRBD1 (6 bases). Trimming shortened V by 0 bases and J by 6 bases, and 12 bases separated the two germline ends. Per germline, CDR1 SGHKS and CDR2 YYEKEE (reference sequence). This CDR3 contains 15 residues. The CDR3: CASSLGDRQSGELFF. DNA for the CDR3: TGTGCCAGCAGCTTGGGTGACAGGCAATCCGGGGAGCTGTTTTTT.

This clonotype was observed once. CDR3 sequence (DNA): TGCAGTTCGACCGCCTCTGGGCGGGAGGACGTTGGCGAGCAGTACTTC. Protein: CSSTASGREDVGEQYF. The chain employs TRBV20-1 and TRBJ2-7, with TRBD2 identical over 8 bases. The CDR3 totals 16 residues. V lost 8 bases, J lost 6 bases, and 21 bases stayed unmatched. Germline V gene lookup returns CDR1 DFQATT and CDR2 SNEGSKA (reference sequence).

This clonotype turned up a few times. The CDR3 DNA reads TGTGCCACCAGCACTACTGCGGGCTTCCTGGGCGAGCAGTACTTC. Protein: CATSTTAGFLGEQYF. V usage is TRBV15 and J usage is TRBJ2-7; D possibly corresponds to TRBD2 (5 bases). CDR1 is LNHNV and CDR2 is YYDKDF in the germline V gene (reference sequence). Trimming pared 4 bases from V and 6 bases from J, leaving 19 bases between. The CDR3 covers 15 residues.

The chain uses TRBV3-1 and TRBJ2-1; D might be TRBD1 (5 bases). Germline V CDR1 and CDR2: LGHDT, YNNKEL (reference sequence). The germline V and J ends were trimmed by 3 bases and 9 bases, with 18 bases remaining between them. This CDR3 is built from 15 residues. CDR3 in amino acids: CASSQTTVVMSEQFF. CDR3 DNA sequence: TGTGCCAGCAGCCAGACGACAGTTGTAATGAGTGAGCAGTTCTTC.

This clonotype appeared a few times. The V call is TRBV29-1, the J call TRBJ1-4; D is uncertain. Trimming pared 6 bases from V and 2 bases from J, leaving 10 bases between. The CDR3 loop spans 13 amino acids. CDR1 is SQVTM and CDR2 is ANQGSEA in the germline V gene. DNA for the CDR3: TGCAGCGTCGGACGCTCGACTAATGAAAAACTGTTTTTT. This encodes CSVGRSTNEKLFF.

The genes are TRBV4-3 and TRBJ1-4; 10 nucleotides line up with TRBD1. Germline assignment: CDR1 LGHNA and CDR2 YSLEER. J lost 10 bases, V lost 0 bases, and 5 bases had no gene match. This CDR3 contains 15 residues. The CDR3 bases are TGCGCCAGCAGCCAAGAACGGGACAGGGGAGGAAAACTGTTTTTT. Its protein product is CASSQERDRGGKLFF.